This paragraph covers one T cell receptor beta chain sequence. Its antigen is undetermined. Pre-culture CD4+ samples were sequenced deeply, targeting under 250,000 T cell genomes. Generated by immunoSEQ multiplex PCR, the TCRdb table keeps only in-frame clones and is missing some. The sample yields around 70,000 clones, over 75% seen once. The sample originates from a study of T cell repertoires and HLA-DP antigens. Overall study results and limits: Clones undetected before culture averaged around 36% against one allele and approximately 51% against the other.

The specimen sequenced was CD4+ T cells from PBMCs. The origin of this receptor is a man in his sixties in good health and CMV-seronegative.

The CDR3 DNA reads as TGTGCCAGCTCACAACTACCGGGACCCATGAACACCGGGGAGCTGTTTTTT. Residues: CASSQLPGPMNTGELFF. V usage is TRBV18 and J usage is TRBJ2-2, with D possibly called TRBD1 or TRBD2 (5 bases each). The CDR3 extends over 17 amino acids. The germline V gene has CDR1 KGHSH and CDR2 LQKENI. With 4 bases removed from V and 1 base from J, the gap between germline ends came to 16 bases.